The rows below give T cell receptor beta chains drawn from one sample of a study of blood T cell repertoires in COVID-19. TCRdb's table, derived via immunoSEQ multiplex PCR, lists solely in-frame clones and lacks some. The repertoire holds roughly 340,000 clones, more than 75% seen once, with about 6% in the top ten. The sequenced material came from peripheral blood. The receptors derive from a woman aged 50 to 60 with COVID-19, enrolled during active disease. Each CDR3 is given with its conserved first and last residue. A D gene is named only where the DNA matches it firmly. The listing skips clone size in some rows; elsewhere it reads once, few, many or a size class.

V gene,D gene,clone size,J gene,CDR3 DNA,CDR3 protein
TRBV12-5,TRBD2,NA,TRBJ2-3,TGTGCTAGTGGTAAGGGACTAGCGGGGTACACAGATACGCAGTATTTT,CASGKGLAGYTDTQYF
TRBV11-1,TRBD1,few,TRBJ2-7,TGTGCCAGCAGCTTAGGGACCGGGACAGGGGGCGCGAAGTACTTC,CASSLGTGTGGAKYF
TRBV7-3,TRBD2,NA,TRBJ2-1,TGTGCCAGCAGCTACGGCAGGGAGGGTGAGCAGTTCTTC,CASSYGREGEQFF
TRBV19,TRBD1,NA,TRBJ1-1,TGTGCCAGTAGCACCGGGACAGGGAACACTGAAGCTTTCTTT,CASSTGTGNTEAFF
TRBV18,NA,NA,TRBJ2-4,TGTGCCAGCTCACACACTCTGTCACTCGGGGCCAAAAACATTCAGTACTTC,CASSHTLSLGAKNIQYF
TRBV27,NA,NA,TRBJ1-4,TGTGCCAGGACAGGTTATGTCAGTGAAAAACTGTTTTTT,CARTGYVSEKLFF
TRBV27,TRBD1,NA,TRBJ1-5,TGTGCCAGCAGCCCTGGGACAGCGCCCCAGCATTTT,CASSPGTAPQHF
TRBV19,NA,NA,TRBJ2-7,TGTGCCAGTAGTCCCACAGTTACCTACGAGCAGTACTTC,CASSPTVTYEQYF
TRBV7-2,TRBD1,NA,TRBJ2-3,TGTGCCAGCAGCTTGGACAGGGGGAGCACAGATACGCAGTATTTT,CASSLDRGSTDTQYF
TRBV30,TRBD2,NA,TRBJ2-3,TGTGCCTGGGGTAGCGGGCTGAGCACAGATACGCAGTATTTT,CAWGSGLSTDTQYF
TRBV19,TRBD1,NA,TRBJ2-7,TGTGCCAGTAGTATAGAAAACAGGGGCTACGAGCAGTACTTC,CASSIENRGYEQYF
TRBV6-2/TRBV6-3,TRBD2,once,TRBJ2-7,TGTGCCAGCAGTTATAAGGGACTACCTTGGGAGCAGTACTTC,CASSYKGLPWEQYF
TRBV7-2,NA,once,TRBJ1-2,TGTGCCAGCAGCTTAAATCTGGGGGCTTATGGCTACACCTTC,CASSLNLGAYGYTF
TRBV7-2,TRBD1,NA,TRBJ2-2,TGTGCCAGCAGCTTAGTAGGGACAGGGGGCACCGGGGAGCTGTTTTTT,CASSLVGTGGTGELFF
TRBV27,NA,NA,TRBJ2-7,TGTGCCAGCAGCCGCGGGACAGACCCTTCCTACGAGCAGTACTTC,CASSRGTDPSYEQYF
TRBV2,NA,NA,TRBJ2-2,TGTGCCAGCAGTGTTCAGGGCCACGGGGAGCTGTTTTTT,CASSVQGHGELFF